These 10 T cell receptor beta chains share one sample of origin, sequenced in a study of blood T cell repertoires in COVID-19. Generated by immunoSEQ multiplex PCR, the TCRdb table keeps only in-frame clones and is missing some. The sample includes roughly 260,000 clones, about 85% of them seen just once. The sequencing sample was made of PBMCs or T cells enriched from blood (not recorded which). Receptor source: a woman younger than 45 with acute COVID-19.

The rearrangement joins TRBV6-5 to TRBJ1-6, with D tentatively TRBD1 (5 bases). Trimming left V 0 bases short and J 10 bases short, with 10 bases between. The CDR3 length is 14 residues. Germline V lookup: CDR1 MNHEY, CDR2 SVGAGI. CDR3 in amino acids: CASSYSRGGSPLHF. Written as DNA, the CDR3 is TGTGCCAGCAGTTACTCACGGGGGGGATCACCCCTCCACTTT.

The chain is built from TRBV19 and TRBJ2-1; 8 positions agree with TRBD1. Germline V gives CDR1 LNHDA, CDR2 SQIVND (reference sequence). There are 16 residues in the CDR3. Trimming cost V 5 bases and J 4 bases; bases outside gene matches: 10. The CDR3 coding sequence is TGTGCCAGTAGTCTTTCGACAGGGGTGGGTTACAATGAGCAGTTCTTC. Translating it yields CASSLSTGVGYNEQFF.

The V call is TRBV28, the J call TRBJ2-5, with 16 positions matching TRBD2. V lost 1 base, J lost 5 bases, and 10 bases stayed unmatched. CDR1 is MDHEN and CDR2 is SYDVKM in the germline V gene. CDR3 length: 19 residues. The CDR3 protein is CASSLSPGLAGGPGETQYF. CDR3 coding DNA: TGTGCCAGCAGTTTATCCCCGGGACTAGCGGGAGGGCCTGGGGAGACCCAGTACTTC. Drawing the rest from reference TRBV28 and TRBJ2-5, the complete variable domain is DVKVTQSSRYLVKRTGEKVFLECVQDMDHENMFWYRQDPGLGLRLIYFSYDVKMKEKGDIPEGYSVSREKKERFSLILESASTNQTSMYLCASSLSPGLAGGPGETQYFGPGTRLLVL.

This chain uses TRBV5-1 with TRBJ2-3, with TRBD2 identical over 8 bases. Unmatched junction bases numbered 8, after V lost 6 bases and J lost 2 bases. The CDR3 is 15 amino acids. Germline V gene data show CDR1 as SGHRS and CDR2 as YFSETQ. The CDR3 DNA is TGCGCCAGCAAGGTTTTAGCGGGGTCCACAGATACGCAGTATTTT. It codes for CASKVLAGSTDTQYF.

The chain employs TRBV6-5 and TRBJ2-6, with D possibly being TRBD1 (6 bases). Between the trimmed V and J ends, which lost 3 bases and 5 bases, there was a span of 14 bases. The CDR3 loop spans 16 amino acids. The germline CDR1 and CDR2 sequences are MNHEY and SVGAGI. CDR3 amino acids: CASSYQQGARANVLTF. Here the CDR3 DNA reads TGTGCCAGCAGTTATCAACAGGGCGCACGGGCCAACGTCCTGACTTTC.

V is TRBV15 and J is TRBJ2-1; TRBD2 agrees at 8 bases. The trim removed 1 base at V and 0 bases at J, leaving 2 bases unmatched. The germline V gene has CDR1 LNHNV and CDR2 YYDKDF (reference sequence). The CDR3 runs 16 residues. In nucleotides, the CDR3 is TGTGCCACCAGCAGAGCTAGCGGGTTCTCCTACAATGAGCAGTTCTTC. Translated, it gives CATSRASGFSYNEQFF. The full variable domain, with the rest looked up from reference TRBV15 and TRBJ2-1, is DAMVIQNPRYQVTQFGKPVTLSCSQTLNHNVMYWYQQKSSQAPKLLFHYYDKDFNNEADTPDNFQSRRPNTSFCFLDIRSPGLGDTAMYLCATSRASGFSYNEQFFGPGTRLTVL.

V usage is TRBV24-1 and J usage is TRBJ2-1; 8 bases fit TRBD2. Germline lookup yields CDR1 KGHDR and CDR2 SFDVKD. The CDR3 is 13 residues long. The V and J ends lost 9 bases and 6 bases, in that order; junction bases with no gene match: 6. In DNA form, the CDR3 reads TGTGCCACCCGTATCGGGGGGGGCAATGAGCAGTTCTTC. This gives the protein CATRIGGGNEQFF.

The chain uses TRBV7-9 and TRBJ2-1; 8 nucleotides agree with TRBD1. V lost 5 bases and J lost 7; bases outside the gene matches: 7. There are 14 residues in the CDR3. Germline V CDR1 and CDR2: SEHNR, FQNEAQ (reference sequence). CDR3 residues: CASSAGGLGNEQFF. The CDR3 DNA sequence: TGTGCCAGCAGCGCAGGGGGCCTTGGGAATGAGCAGTTCTTC. Using reference TRBV7-9 and TRBJ2-1 for the parts outside the CDR3, the full variable domain is DTGVSQNPRHKITKRGQNVTFRCDPISEHNRLYWYRQTLGQGPEFLTYFQNEAQLEKSRLLSDRFSAERPKGSFSTLEIQRTEQGDSAMYLCASSAGGLGNEQFFGPGTRLTVL.

This chain connects TRBV30 to TRBJ1-3, with D possibly matching TRBD1 (5 bases). This CDR3 comprises 17 residues. Trimming shortened V by 2 bases and J by 3 bases, and 20 bases separated the two germline ends. In germline, CDR1 is GTSNPN, CDR2 SVGIG (reference sequence). The DNA for the CDR3 is TGTGCCTGGAGTATAGATCAACAGGTTTCTCTTGGAAACACCATATATTTT. Translated, it gives CAWSIDQQVSLGNTIYF.

CDR3: CASSLVVQGARLNTEAFF. DNA of the CDR3: TGTGCCAGCAGCTTAGTGGTTCAGGGGGCGCGTCTGAACACTGAAGCTTTCTTT. The rearrangement joins TRBV7-2 to TRBJ1-1, with 8 bases fitting TRBD1. The germline gives CDR1 SGHTA, CDR2 FQGNSA. The CDR3 runs to 18 residues. The V segment lost 1 base and the J segment 0 bases; nucleotides outside the gene matches: 10.